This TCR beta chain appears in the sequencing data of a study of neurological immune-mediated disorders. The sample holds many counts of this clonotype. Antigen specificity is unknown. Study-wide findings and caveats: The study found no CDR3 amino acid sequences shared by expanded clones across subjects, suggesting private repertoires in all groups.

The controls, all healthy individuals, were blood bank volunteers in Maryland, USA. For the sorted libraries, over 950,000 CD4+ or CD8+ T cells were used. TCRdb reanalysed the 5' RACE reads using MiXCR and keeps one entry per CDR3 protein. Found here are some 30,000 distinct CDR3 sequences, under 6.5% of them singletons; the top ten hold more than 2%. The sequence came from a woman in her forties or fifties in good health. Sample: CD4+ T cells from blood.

The CDR3 region has the DNA TGTGCCAGCAGCTTGGCCGACAGTAGCAATCAGCCCCAGCATTTT. Residues: CASSLADSSNQPQHF. The rearrangement uses TRBV5-5 and TRBJ1-5, with a tentative D call TRBD1 (5 bases). The V end was cut by 0 bases, the J end by 0 bases, with 7 bases between. Germline CDR1 reads SGHKS; CDR2 reads YYEKEE (reference sequence). The CDR3 contains 15 residues. Full variable domain (remainder filled in from reference TRBV5-5 and TRBJ1-5): DAGVTQSPTHLIKTRGQQVTLRCSPISGHKSVSWYQQVLGQGPQFIFQYYEKEERGRGNFPDRFSARQFPNYSSELNVNALLLGDSALYLCASSLADSSNQPQHFGDGTRLSIL.